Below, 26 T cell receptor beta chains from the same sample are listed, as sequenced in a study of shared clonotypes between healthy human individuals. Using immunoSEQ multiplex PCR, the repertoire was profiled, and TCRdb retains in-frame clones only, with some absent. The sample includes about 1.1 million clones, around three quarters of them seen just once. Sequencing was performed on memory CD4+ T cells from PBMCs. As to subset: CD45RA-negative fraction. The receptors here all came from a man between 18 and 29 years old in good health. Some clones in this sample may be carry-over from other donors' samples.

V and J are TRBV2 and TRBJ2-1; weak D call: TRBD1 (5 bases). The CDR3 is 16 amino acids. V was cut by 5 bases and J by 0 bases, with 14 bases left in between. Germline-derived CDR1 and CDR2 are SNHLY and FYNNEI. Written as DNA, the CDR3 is TGTGCCAGCAGTAGGGGTTGGGGTTTCTCCTACAATGAGCAGTTCTTC. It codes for CASSRGWGFSYNEQFF.

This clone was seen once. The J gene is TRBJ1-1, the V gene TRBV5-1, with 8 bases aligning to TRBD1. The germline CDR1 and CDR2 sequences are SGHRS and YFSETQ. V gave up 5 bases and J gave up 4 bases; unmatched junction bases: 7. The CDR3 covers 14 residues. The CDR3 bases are TGCGCCAGCAGTCAGGGGGCAGGTGGCACTGAAGCTTTCTTT. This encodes CASSQGAGGTEAFF.

CDR3 DNA sequence: TGTGCCAGCAGTTTAAGGGGCGCCTCATATGGCTACACCTTC. This encodes CASSLRGASYGYTF. The rearrangement uses TRBV27 and TRBJ1-2, with a tentative D call TRBD1 (5 bases). The CDR3 totals 14 residues. The ends were cut back, 2 bases at V and 5 bases at J, with 12 bases in the middle. Per the germline V gene, CDR1 is MNHEY and CDR2 is SMNVEV (reference sequence).

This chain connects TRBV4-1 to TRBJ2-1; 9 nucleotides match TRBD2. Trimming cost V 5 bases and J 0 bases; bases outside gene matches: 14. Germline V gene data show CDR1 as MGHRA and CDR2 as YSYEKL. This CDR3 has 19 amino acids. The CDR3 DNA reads TGCGCCAGCAGCTTGGGCGGCGCGGGAGGGGGGAGCTCCTACAATGAGCAGTTCTTC. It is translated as CASSLGGAGGGSSYNEQFF.

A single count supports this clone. Here the CDR3 reads CAWSGRTDTEAFF. The DNA of the CDR3 is TGTGCCTGGAGCGGAAGGACTGACACTGAAGCTTTCTTT. The chain links TRBV30 to TRBJ1-1; D is ambiguous. Germline-derived CDR1 and CDR2 are GTSNPN and SVGIG (reference sequence). The CDR3 extends over 13 amino acids. With 3 bases removed from V and 3 bases from J, the gap between germline ends came to 11 bases.

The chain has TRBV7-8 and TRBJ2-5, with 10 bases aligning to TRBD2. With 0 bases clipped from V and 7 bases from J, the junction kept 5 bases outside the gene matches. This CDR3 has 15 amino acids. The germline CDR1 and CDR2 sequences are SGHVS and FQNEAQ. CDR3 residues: CASSLATSGAWTQYF. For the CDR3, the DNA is TGTGCCAGCAGCTTAGCTACTAGCGGGGCATGGACCCAGTACTTC.

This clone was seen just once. CDR3 region: CASSPPRFSYEQYF. DNA of the CDR3: TGTGCCAGCTCACCACCCCGCTTCTCCTACGAGCAGTACTTC. This rearrangement joins TRBV18 to TRBJ2-7; D remains unclear. Trimming left V 0 bases short and J 0 bases short, with 6 bases between. The germline V gene has CDR1 KGHSH and CDR2 LQKENI. The length of the CDR3 is 14 residues.

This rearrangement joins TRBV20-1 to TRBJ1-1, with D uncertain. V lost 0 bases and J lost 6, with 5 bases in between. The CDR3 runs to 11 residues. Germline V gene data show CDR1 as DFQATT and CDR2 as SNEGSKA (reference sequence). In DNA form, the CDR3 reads TGCAGTGCTAGAGATCCCCCTGAAGCTTTCTTT. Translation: CSARDPPEAFF.

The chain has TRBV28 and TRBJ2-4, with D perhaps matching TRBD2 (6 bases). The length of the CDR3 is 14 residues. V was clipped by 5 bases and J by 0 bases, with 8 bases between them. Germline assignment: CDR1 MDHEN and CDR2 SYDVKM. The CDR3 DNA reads TGTGCCAGCAGTCCGGGACTAGCCAAAAACATTCAGTACTTC. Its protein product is CASSPGLAKNIQYF.

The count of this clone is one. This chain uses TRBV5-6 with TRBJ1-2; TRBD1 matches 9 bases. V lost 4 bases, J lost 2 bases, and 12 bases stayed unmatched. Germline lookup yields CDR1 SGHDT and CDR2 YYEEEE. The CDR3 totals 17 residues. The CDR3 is CASSQSLRDRANYGYTF. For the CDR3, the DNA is TGTGCCAGCAGCCAATCACTCCGGGACAGGGCGAACTATGGCTACACCTTC. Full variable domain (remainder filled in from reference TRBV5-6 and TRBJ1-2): DAGVTQSPTHLIKTRGQQVTLRCSPKSGHDTVSWYQQALGQGPQFIFQYYEEEERQRGNFPDRFSGHQFPNYSSELNVNALLLGDSALYLCASSQSLRDRANYGYTFGSGTRLTVV.

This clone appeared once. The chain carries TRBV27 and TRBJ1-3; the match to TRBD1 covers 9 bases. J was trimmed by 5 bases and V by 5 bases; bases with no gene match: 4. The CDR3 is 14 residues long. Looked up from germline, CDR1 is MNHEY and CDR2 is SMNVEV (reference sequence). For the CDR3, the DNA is TGTGCCAGCAGTCCCGGGACAGGGCGAAACACCATATATTTT. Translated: CASSPGTGRNTIYF.

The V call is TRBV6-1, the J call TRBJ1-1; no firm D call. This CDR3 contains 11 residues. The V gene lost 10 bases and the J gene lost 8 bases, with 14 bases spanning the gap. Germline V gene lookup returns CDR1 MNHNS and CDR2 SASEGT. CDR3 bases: TGTGCCACCACCGGGCCAGTGGAAGCTTTCTTT. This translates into CATTGPVEAFF.

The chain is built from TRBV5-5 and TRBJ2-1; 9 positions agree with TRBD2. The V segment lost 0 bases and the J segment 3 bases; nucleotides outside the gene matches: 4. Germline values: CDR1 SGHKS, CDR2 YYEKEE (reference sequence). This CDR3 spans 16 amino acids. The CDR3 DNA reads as TGTGCCAGCAGCTTGGAGCCTAGCGGGGACTACAATGAGCAGTTCTTC. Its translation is CASSLEPSGDYNEQFF.

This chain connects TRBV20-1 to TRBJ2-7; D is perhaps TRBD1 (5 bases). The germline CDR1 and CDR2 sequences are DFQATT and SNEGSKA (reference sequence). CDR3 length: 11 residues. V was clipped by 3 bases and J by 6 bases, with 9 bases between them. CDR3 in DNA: TGCAGTGCTAGGGCACAGGTCGAGCAGTACTTC. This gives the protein CSARAQVEQYF.

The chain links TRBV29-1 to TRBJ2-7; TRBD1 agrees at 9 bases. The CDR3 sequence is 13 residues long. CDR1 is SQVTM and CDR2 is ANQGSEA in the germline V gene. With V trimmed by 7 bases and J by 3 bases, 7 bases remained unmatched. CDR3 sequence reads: CSASTTGGYEQYF. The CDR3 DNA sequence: TGCAGCGCTTCTACGACAGGGGGCTACGAGCAGTACTTC.

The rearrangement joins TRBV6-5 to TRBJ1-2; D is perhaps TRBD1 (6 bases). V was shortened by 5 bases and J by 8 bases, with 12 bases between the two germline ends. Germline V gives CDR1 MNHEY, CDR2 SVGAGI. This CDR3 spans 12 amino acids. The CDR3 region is CASSEDSHGYTF. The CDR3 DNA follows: TGTGCCAGCAGTGAGGACAGTCACGGCTACACCTTC.

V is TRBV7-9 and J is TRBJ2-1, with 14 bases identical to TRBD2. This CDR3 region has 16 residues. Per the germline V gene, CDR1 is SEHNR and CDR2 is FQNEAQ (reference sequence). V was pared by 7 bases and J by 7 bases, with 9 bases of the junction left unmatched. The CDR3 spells CASTPDGTSGRNEQFF. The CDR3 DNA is TGTGCCAGCACCCCGGACGGGACTAGCGGGAGAAATGAGCAGTTCTTC.

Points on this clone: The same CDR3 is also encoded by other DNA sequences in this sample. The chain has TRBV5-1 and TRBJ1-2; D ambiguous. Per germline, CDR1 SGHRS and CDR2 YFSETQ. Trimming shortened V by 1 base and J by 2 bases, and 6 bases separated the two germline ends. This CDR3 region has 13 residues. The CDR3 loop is CASSLTANYGYTF. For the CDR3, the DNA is TGCGCCAGCAGCTTGACAGCCAACTATGGCTACACCTTC.

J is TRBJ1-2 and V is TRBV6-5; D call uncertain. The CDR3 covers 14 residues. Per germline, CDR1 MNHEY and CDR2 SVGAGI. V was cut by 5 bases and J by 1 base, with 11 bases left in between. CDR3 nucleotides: TGTGCCAGCAGTCTCGGCGCTGATAACTATGGCTACACCTTC. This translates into CASSLGADNYGYTF.

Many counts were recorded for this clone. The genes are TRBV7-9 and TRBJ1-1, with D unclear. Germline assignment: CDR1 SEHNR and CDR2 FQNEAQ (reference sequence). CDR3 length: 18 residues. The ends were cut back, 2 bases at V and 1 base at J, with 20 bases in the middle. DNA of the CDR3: TGTGCCAGCAGCTTATCCTGGACCGTTGGTCCCTCGAACACTGAAGCTTTCTTT. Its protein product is CASSLSWTVGPSNTEAFF.

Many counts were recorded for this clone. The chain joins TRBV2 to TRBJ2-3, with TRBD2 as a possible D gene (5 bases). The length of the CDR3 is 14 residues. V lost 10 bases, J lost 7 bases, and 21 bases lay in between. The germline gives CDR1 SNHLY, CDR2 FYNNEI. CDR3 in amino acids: CATALGPTGNTQYF. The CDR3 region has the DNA TGTGCCACCGCTCTAGGGCCCACCGGGAATACGCAGTATTTT.

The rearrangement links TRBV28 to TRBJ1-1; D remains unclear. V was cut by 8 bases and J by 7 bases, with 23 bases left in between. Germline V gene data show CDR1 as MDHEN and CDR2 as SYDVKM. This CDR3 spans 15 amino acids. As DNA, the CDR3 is TGTGCCAGCTCCGTTTTGCGGGTATCAACTATTGAAGCTTTCTTT. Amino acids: CASSVLRVSTIEAFF.

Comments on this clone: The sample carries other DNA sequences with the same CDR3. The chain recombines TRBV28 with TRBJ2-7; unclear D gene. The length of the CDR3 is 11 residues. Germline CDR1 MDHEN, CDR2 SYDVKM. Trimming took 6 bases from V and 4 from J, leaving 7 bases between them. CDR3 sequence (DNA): TGTGCCAGCAGAGGATTGTACGAGCAGTACTTC. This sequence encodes CASRGLYEQYF. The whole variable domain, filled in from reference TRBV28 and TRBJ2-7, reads DVKVTQSSRYLVKRTGEKVFLECVQDMDHENMFWYRQDPGLGLRLIYFSYDVKMKEKGDIPEGYSVSREKKERFSLILESASTNQTSMYLCASRGLYEQYFGPGTRLTVT.

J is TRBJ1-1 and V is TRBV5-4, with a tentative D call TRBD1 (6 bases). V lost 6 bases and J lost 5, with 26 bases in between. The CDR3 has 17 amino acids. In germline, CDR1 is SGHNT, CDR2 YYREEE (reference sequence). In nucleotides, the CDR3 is TGTGCCAGCACCCCGGCGGGGGCAGGGGATCTGGGAACTGAAGCTTTCTTT. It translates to CASTPAGAGDLGTEAFF.

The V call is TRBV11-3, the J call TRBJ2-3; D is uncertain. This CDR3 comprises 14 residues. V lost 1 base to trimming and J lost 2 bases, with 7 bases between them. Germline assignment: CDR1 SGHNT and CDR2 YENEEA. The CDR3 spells CASSLAALTDTQYF. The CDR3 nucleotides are TGTGCCAGCAGCTTAGCTGCTCTCACAGATACGCAGTATTTT.

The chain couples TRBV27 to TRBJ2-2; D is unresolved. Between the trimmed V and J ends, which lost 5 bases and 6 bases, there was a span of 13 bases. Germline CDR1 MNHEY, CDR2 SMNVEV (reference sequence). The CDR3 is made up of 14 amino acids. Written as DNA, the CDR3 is TGTGCCAGCAGTCTCCATGGGTTGTCCGGGGAGCTGTTTTTT. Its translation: CASSLHGLSGELFF.